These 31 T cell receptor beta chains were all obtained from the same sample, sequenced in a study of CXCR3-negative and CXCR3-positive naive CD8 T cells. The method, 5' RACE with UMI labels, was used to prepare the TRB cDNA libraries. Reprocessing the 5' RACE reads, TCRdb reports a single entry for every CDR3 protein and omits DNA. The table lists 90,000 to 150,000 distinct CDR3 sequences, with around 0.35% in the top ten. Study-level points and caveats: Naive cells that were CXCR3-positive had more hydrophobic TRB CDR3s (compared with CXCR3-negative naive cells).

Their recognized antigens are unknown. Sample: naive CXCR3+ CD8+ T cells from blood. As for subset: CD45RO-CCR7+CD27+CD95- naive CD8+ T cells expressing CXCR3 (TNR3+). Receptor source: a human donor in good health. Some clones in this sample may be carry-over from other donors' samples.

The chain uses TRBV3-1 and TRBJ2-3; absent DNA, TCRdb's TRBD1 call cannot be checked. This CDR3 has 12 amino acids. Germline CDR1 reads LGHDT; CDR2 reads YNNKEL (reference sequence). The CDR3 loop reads CASSHPLDTQYF.

CDR3 sequence reads: CSVPRGSETQYF. J is TRBJ2-5 and V is TRBV29-1; TCRdb's D call of TRBD1 is untestable without DNA. The CDR3 loop spans 12 amino acids. CDR1 and CDR2 (germline): SQVTM, ANQGSEA.

CDR3: CISVSEGLGTSASDTQYF. This chain links TRBV7-5 with TRBJ2-3; the D call from TCRdb, TRBD2, cannot be confirmed without DNA. TRBV7-5 is assigned pseudogene status. The length of the CDR3 is 18 residues.

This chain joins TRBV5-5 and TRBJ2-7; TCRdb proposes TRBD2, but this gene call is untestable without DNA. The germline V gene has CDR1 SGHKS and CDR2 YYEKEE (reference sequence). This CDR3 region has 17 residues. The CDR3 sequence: CASSLEGGLRPLYEQYF.

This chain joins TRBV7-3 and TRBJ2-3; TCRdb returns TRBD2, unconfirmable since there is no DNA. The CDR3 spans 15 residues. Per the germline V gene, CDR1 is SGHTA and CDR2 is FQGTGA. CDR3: CASSPTGLFTDTQYF.

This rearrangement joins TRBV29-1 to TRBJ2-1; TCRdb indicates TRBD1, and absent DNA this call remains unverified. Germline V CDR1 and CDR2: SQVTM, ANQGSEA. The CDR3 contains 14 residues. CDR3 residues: CSVVGVGGRYEQFF.

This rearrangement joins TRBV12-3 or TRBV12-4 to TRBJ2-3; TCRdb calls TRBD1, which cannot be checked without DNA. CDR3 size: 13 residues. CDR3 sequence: CASSFVPGDTQYF.

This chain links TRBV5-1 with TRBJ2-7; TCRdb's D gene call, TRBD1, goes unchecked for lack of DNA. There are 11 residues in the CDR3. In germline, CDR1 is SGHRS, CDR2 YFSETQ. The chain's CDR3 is CASSARDEEYF.

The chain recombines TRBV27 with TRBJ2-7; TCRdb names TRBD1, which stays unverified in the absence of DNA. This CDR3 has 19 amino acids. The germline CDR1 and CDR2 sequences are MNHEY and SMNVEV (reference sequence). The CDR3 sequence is CASSLGIAGPIGVGYEQYF.

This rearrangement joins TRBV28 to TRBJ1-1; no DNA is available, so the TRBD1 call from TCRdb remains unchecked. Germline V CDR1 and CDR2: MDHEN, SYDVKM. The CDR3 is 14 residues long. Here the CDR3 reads CASSKRTGGLVAFF.

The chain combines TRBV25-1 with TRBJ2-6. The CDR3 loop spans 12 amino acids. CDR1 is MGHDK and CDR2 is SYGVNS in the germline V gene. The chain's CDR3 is CASSAGANVLTF. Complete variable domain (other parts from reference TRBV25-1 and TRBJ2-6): EADIYQTPRYLVIGTGKKITLECSQTMGHDKMYWYQQDPGMELHLIHYSYGVNSTEKGDLSSESTVSRIRTEHFPLTLESARPSHTSQYLCASSAGANVLTFGAGSRLTVL.

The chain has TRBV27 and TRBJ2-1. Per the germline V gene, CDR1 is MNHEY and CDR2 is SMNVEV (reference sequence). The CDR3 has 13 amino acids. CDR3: CASSLLELNEQFF.

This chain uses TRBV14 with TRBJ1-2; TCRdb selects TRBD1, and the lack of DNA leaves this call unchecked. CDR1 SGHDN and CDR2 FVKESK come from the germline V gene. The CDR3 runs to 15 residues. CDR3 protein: CASSLTGREGYGYTF.

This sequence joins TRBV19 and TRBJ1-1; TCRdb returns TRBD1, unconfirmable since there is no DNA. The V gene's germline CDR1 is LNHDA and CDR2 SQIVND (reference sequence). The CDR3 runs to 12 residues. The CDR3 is CASSPGFTEAFF. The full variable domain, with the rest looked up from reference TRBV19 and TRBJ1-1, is DGGITQSPKYLFRKEGQNVTLSCEQNLNHDAMYWYRQDPGQGLRLIYYSQIVNDFQKGDIAEGYSVSREKKESFPLTVTSAQKNPTAFYLCASSPGFTEAFFGQGTRLTVV.

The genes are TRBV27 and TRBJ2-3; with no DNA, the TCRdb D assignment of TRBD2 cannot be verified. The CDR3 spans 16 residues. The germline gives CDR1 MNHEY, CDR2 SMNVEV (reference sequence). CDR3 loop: CASSLILAGGTDTQYF.

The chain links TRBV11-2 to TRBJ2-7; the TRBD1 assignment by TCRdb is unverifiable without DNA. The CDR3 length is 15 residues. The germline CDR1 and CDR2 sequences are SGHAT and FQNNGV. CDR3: CASSPSWDGSYEQYF.

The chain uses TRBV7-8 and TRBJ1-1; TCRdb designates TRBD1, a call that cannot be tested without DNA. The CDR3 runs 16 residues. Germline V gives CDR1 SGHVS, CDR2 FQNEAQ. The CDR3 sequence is CASSIRDRELNTEAFF.

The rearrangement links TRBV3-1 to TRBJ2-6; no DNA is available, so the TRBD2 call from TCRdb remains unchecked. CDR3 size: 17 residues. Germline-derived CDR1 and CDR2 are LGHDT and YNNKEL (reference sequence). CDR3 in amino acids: CASSQELAGAGANVLTF.

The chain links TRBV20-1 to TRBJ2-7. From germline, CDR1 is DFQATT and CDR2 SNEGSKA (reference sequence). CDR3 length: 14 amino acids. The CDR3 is CSARDILTAYEQYF.

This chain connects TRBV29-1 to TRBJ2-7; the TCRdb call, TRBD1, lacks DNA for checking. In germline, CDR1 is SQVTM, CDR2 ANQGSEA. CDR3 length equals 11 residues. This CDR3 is CSVPTGAEQYF.

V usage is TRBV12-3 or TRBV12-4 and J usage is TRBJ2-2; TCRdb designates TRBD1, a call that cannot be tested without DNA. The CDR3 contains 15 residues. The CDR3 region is CASSYGTGGTGELFF.

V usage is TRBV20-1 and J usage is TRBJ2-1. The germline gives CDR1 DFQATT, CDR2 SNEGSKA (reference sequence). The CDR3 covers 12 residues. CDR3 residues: CSARDVPHEQFF.

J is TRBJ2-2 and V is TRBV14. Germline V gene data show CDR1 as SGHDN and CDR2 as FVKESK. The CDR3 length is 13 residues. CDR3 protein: CASSPSLPGELFF.

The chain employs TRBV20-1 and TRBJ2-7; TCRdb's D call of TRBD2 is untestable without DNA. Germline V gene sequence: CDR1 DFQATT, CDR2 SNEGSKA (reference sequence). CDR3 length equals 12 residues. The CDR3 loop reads CSAAGGGVEQYF.

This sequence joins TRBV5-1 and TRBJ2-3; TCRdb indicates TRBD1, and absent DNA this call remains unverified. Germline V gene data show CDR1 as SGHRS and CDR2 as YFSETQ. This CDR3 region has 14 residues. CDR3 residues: CASSPDRGRDTQYF.

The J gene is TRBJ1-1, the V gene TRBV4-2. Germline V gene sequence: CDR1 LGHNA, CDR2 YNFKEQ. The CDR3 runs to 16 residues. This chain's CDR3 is CASSQATLSSNTEAFF.

The CDR3: CASSQYVLAGDDYEQYF. J is TRBJ2-7 and V is TRBV4-2; lacking DNA, the TRBD2 call made by TCRdb goes unchecked. Germline assignment: CDR1 LGHNA and CDR2 YNFKEQ. The CDR3 has 17 amino acids.

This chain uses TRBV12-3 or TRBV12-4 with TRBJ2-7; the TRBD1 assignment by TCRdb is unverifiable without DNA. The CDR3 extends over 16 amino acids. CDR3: CASSLTGVSASYEQYF.

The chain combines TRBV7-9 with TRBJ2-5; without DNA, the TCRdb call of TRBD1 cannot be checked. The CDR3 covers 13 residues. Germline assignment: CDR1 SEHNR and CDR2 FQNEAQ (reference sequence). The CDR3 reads CASGGGSEETQYF.

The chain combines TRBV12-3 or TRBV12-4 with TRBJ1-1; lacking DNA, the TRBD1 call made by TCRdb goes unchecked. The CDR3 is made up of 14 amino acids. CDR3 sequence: CASSFGAGAREAFF.

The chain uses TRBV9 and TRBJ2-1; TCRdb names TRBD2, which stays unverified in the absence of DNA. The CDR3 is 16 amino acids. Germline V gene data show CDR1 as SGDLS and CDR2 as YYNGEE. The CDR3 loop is CASSVVSSGMWDEQFF.